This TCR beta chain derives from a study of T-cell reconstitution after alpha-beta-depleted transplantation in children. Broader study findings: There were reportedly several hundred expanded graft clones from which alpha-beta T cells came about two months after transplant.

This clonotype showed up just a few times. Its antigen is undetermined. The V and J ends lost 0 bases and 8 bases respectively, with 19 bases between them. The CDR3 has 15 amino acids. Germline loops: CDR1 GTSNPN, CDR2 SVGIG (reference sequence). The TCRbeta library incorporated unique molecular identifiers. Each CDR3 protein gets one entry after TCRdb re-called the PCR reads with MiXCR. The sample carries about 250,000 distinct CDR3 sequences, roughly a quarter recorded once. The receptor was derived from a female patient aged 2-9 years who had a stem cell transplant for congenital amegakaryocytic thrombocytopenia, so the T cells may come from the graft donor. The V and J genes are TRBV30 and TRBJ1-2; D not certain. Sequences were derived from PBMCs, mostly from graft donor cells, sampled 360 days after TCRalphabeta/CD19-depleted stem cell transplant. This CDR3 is CAWSVRRKDPAGYTF. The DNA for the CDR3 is TGTGCCTGGAGTGTACGGAGGAAGGATCCAGCAGGCTACACCTTC.